Listed below are T cell receptor beta chains from one sample, sequenced in a study of blood T cells in healthy people across ages. TCRdb used MiXCR to reprocess the 5' RACE reads, holding one entry per CDR3 protein. The profile shows around 1.7 million distinct CDR3 sequences, approximately 30% of them singletons. The specimen sequenced was blood. These receptors originate from a woman in her thirties in good health. CDR3s include the opening cysteine and the closing phenylalanine or tryptophan. D genes are given only for firm matches. For some rows the clone size is stated as once, few or many, or as a class when expanded; others skip it.

j_call	v_call	d_call	clone_size	cdr3_nt	cdr3_aa
TRBJ2-1	TRBV5-1	.	.	TGCGCCAGCAGCTTTGAGACGGACAACAATGAGCAGTTCTTC	CASSFETDNNEQFF
TRBJ2-1	TRBV27	TRBD2	.	TGTGCCAGCAGCTCTAACCTTGGGAGCGGGAGGGAGAATGAGCAGTTCTTC	CASSSNLGSGRENEQFF
TRBJ2-7	TRBV4-1	.	few	TGCGCCAGCAGTCAGGTCCCCTTGTACGAGCAGTACTTC	CASSQVPLYEQYF
TRBJ2-7	TRBV30	TRBD1	.	TGTGCCTGGAGTGTAACAGGGGCGGGCGACGAGCAGTACTTC	CAWSVTGAGDEQYF
TRBJ1-1	TRBV20-1	.	.	TGCAGTGCTAGAGATCGATGGCGGTGGGGCAGGGTAAGGACTGAAGCTTTCTTT	CSARDRWRWGRVRTEAFF
TRBJ1-6	TRBV12-3/TRBV12-4	.	.	TGTGCCAGCAGTTTACGGCGAGTGGGGAGTTCCTATAATTCACCCCTCCACTTT	CASSLRRVGSSYNSPLHF
TRBJ2-3	TRBV12-3/TRBV12-4	TRBD1	.	TGTGCCAGCAGAGACAGGGGGCGCGACCCCACAGATACGCAGTATTTT	CASRDRGRDPTDTQYF
TRBJ1-2	TRBV20-1	.	.	TGCAGTGTCCCGGAAGGGAACGGCTACACCTTC	CSVPEGNGYTF
TRBJ2-7	TRBV29-1	TRBD1	.	TGCAGCGTCGGGGACAGGGCGGCCTACGAGCAGTACTTC	CSVGDRAAYEQYF
TRBJ2-1	TRBV10-3	TRBD2	few	TGTGCCATCAGGAGCGGGGGGAGGGATGAGCAGTTCTTC	CAIRSGGRDEQFF
TRBJ1-6	TRBV27	TRBD1	few	TGTGCCAGCACCCAGAGTCCAGGGGGCTTAAATTCACCCCTCCACTTT	CASTQSPGGLNSPLHF
TRBJ2-1	TRBV10-3	.	.	TGTGCCGTCAGTGAGACAAAGGGGACACCGAGCTCCTACAATGAGCAGTTCTTC	CAVSETKGTPSSYNEQFF
TRBJ1-2	TRBV9	.	.	TGTGCCAGCAGCGGGATAGACAGTCACTATGGCTACACCTTC	CASSGIDSHYGYTF
TRBJ2-2	TRBV12-5	.	few	TGTGCTAGTGGTTTGTACGGGGAGCTGTTTTTT	CASGLYGELFF
TRBJ1-6	TRBV12-3/TRBV12-4	TRBD1	few	TGTGCCAGCAGTACCCGGACAGGGGCCTTGTTTTCACCCCTCCACTTT	CASSTRTGALFSPLHF
TRBJ1-2	TRBV20-1	TRBD1	.	TGCAGTGCCAGAGATATACAGGGGTCTAACTATGGCTACACCTTC	CSARDIQGSNYGYTF
TRBJ1-2	TRBV14	.	.	TGTGCCAGCAGCCCACCGACTGCTGCGGCAGGCTACACCTTC	CASSPPTAAAGYTF
TRBJ2-4	TRBV28	.	many	TGTGCCAGCAGTTACCCCAAAAACATTCAGTACTTC	CASSYPKNIQYF
TRBJ2-2	TRBV29-1	.	few	TGCAGCGTTCTGTGGCAGAACACCGGGGAGCTGTTTTTT	CSVLWQNTGELFF
TRBJ2-3	TRBV25-1	.	.	TGTGCCAGCAGTGAGGGAGAACCCCATGGGGATACGCAGTATTTT	CASSEGEPHGDTQYF
TRBJ2-4	TRBV5-1	.	many	TGCGCCAGCAGCCTGACACGCAAAAACATTCAGTACTTC	CASSLTRKNIQYF
TRBJ2-1	TRBV20-1	TRBD2	many	TGCAGTGCTAGCCGGGGGGTTATATACAATGAGCAGTTCTTC	CSASRGVIYNEQFF
TRBJ2-7	TRBV12-3/TRBV12-4	.	many	TGTGCCAGCAGTACCGGACCATCCTACGAGCAGTACTTC	CASSTGPSYEQYF
TRBJ1-1	TRBV18	.	few	TGTGCCAGCTCCGCGGACAGTCAGAACACTGAAGCTTTCTTT	CASSADSQNTEAFF
TRBJ2-7	TRBV7-2	.	.	TGTGCCAGCAGTCCGTCGATTCGTGGGGCCTACGAGCAGTACTTC	CASSPSIRGAYEQYF
TRBJ1-2	TRBV5-4	.	.	TGTGCCAGCAGCTTGGGGGGGGGACGCGATGGCTACACCTTC	CASSLGGGRDGYTF
TRBJ1-1	TRBV3-1	.	.	TGTGCCAGCAGCCAGCATGGCCAGAACACTGAAGCTTTCTTT	CASSQHGQNTEAFF
TRBJ2-3	TRBV7-9	.	.	TGTGCCAGCGGTGGCGGGGACGGCACAGATACGCAGTATTTT	CASGGGDGTDTQYF
TRBJ2-5	TRBV5-1	TRBD2	few	TGCGCCAGCAGACCAGCGGGAGCTCAGGAGACCCAGTACTTC	CASRPAGAQETQYF
TRBJ2-7	TRBV9	.	.	TGCGCCAGCAGCCCACTACAGGGTGGGTGGGACGAGCAGTACTTC	CASSPLQGGWDEQYF
TRBJ2-1	TRBV20-1	TRBD2	few	TGCAGTGCTATTACCGGGACTAGCGTATACAATGAGCAGTTCTTC	CSAITGTSVYNEQFF
TRBJ2-1	TRBV21-1	.	few	TGTGCCAGCAGCAAAGCTAGCGGGAGCTCCTACAATGAGCAGTTCTTC	CASSKASGSSYNEQFF
TRBJ2-5	TRBV5-6	TRBD2	many	TGTGCCAGCAGCGCGACTAGCGGGGGGGCGGAGACCCAGTACTTC	CASSATSGGAETQYF
TRBJ2-3	TRBV4-1	TRBD2	once	TGCGCCAGCGGTCAACAGTCACTAGCGGGGGCTACAGATACGCAGTATTTT	CASGQQSLAGATDTQYF
TRBJ1-4	TRBV28	TRBD1	.	TGTGCCAGCAGTTATAACAGGGGAGCTAATGAAAAACTGTTTTTT	CASSYNRGANEKLFF
TRBJ2-1	TRBV7-2	.	.	TGTGCCAGCAGCGTTGGACCGCGCAATGAGCAGTTCTTC	CASSVGPRNEQFF
TRBJ1-5	TRBV10-3	.	many	TGTGCCATCAGTGGGGGACAAGCCAATCAGCCCCAGCATTTT	CAISGGQANQPQHF
TRBJ2-7	TRBV12-3/TRBV12-4	.	many	TGTGCCAGCAACCCCCTGGGGGCGTCCTACGAGCAGTACTTC	CASNPLGASYEQYF
TRBJ2-3	TRBV7-2	.	few	TGTGCCAGCAGCTGGCGACAGGCAGATACGCAGTATTTT	CASSWRQADTQYF
TRBJ1-4	TRBV4-2	TRBD1	.	TGTGCCAGCAGCCACCCGGGGACAGGGGACGAAAAACTGTTTTTT	CASSHPGTGDEKLFF
TRBJ2-7	TRBV4-2	.	many	TGTGCCAGCAGCCAAGGAGAGGCCGAGCAGTACTTC	CASSQGEAEQYF
TRBJ2-3	TRBV10-1	TRBD1	many	TGCGCTAAGGGGGCAGGGGCTCCCACAGATACGCAGTATTTT	CAKGAGAPTDTQYF
TRBJ2-5	TRBV7-2	TRBD1	few	TGTGCCAGCAGTCGACGTGCAGGGGGCTCGGAGACCCAGTACTTC	CASSRRAGGSETQYF
TRBJ1-1	TRBV7-9	.	.	TGTGCCAGCTCACAGAAAGGAGGCGACACTGAAGCTTTCTTT	CASSQKGGDTEAFF